The clone carrying this TCR beta chain has more than one count but fewer than ten. At one of its ends the junction is not consistent with the germline gene, which may arise from a read error. This entry is derived from a study of metastatic and nonmetastatic thyroid tumors. No treatment had been given to any patient before thyroid surgery. TCRdb reprocessed the PCR reads via MiXCR. Of 10,000 or so clones detected, less than 40% appear once; the ten largest clones hold about 22%. Looked up from germline, CDR1 is MNHEY and CDR2 is SVGAGI. CDR3 length equals 16 residues. The chain links TRBV6-5 to TRBJ1-6; TRBD1 agrees at 9 bases. Input material: tumor tissue. The origin of this receptor is a female donor with papillary thyroid cancer or a benign thyroid nodule (not recorded which). Some clones in this sample may be carry-over from other donors' samples. The CDR3 loop is CASSYTRQGEGSPIHF. The DNA of the CDR3 is TGTGCAAGCAGTTACACAAGACAGGGGGAAGGTTCACCCATCCACTTT.